The rows below give T cell receptor beta chains drawn from one sample of a study of Ad26.COV2.S vaccination and SARS-CoV-2 variants. The assay was immunoSEQ multiplex PCR, and TCRdb's table has in-frame clones only and misses some. In the table there are around 94,000 clones, roughly 80% of which are singletons. Sequencing was performed on peripheral blood, taken after recovery from COVID-19. The source is a human donor who had recovered from COVID-19. Each CDR3 is given with its conserved first and last residue.

J gene,CDR3 length,V gene,CDR3 protein
TRBJ2-3,16,TRBV9,CASSVTGGLETDTQYF
TRBJ1-1,12,TRBV7-9,CASSLQTVEAFF
TRBJ2-3,16,TRBV30,CAWRNWLAGGENTQYF
TRBJ1-4,19,TRBV10-3,CAISETRRQGALTNEKLFF
TRBJ2-2,13,TRBV10-1,CASSDPNAGELFF
TRBJ1-1,14,TRBV5-1,CASSHPGTLTEAFF
TRBJ2-7,14,TRBV28,CASSFRDYSYEQYF
TRBJ2-7,14,TRBV7-2,CASSTRQGSYEQYF
TRBJ2-3,14,TRBV19,CASNGRRYTDTQYF
TRBJ2-1,12,TRBV13,CASSPTRFEQFF
TRBJ1-5,15,TRBV6-1,CASSEALRWSGSQHF
TRBJ2-2,16,TRBV3-1/TRBV3-2,CASSPDAAGGAGELFF
TRBJ1-6,14,TRBV4-2,CASSPSGRNSPLHF